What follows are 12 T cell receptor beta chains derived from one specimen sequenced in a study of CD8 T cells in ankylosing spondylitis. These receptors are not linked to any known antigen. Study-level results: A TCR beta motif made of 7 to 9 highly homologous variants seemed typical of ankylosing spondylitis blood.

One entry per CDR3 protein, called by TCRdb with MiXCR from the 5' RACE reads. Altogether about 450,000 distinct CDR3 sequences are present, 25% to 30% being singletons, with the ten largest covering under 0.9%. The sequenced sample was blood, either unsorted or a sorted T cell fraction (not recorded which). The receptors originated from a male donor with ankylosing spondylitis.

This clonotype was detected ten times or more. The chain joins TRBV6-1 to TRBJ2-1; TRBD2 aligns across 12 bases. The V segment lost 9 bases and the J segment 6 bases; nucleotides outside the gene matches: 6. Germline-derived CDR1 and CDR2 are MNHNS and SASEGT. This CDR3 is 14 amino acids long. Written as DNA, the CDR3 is TGTGCCAGTCGGACTAGCGGGACCCTCAATGAGCAGTTCTTC. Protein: CASRTSGTLNEQFF.

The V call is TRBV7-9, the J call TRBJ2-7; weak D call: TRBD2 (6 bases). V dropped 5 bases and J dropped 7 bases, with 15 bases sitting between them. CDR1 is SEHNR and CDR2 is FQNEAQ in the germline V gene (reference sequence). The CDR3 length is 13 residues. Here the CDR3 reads CASSLGGLYEQYV. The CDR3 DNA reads TGTGCCAGCAGCCTTGGGGGGTTATATGAGCAGTACGTC.

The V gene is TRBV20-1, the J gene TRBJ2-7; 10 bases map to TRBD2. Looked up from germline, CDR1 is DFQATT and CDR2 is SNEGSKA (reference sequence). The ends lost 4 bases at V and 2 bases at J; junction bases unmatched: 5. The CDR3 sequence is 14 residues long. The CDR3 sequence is CSAKREGGTYEQYF. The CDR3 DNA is TGCAGTGCTAAGCGGGAGGGTGGCACCTACGAGCAGTACTTC.

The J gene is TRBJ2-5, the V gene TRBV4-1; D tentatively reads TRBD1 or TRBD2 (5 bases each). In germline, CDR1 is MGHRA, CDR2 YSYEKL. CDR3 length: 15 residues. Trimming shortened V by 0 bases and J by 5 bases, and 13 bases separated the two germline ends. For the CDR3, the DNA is TGCGCCAGCAGCCAAGATCCCGGGACGGGGGAGACCCAGTACTTC. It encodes CASSQDPGTGETQYF.

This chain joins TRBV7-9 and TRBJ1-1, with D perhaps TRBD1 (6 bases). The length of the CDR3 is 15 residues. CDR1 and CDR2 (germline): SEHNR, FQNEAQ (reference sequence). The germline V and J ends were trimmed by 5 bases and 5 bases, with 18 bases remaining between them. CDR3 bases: TGTGCCAGCAGCCCTAACAGGGAAATGAGAACTGAAGCTTTCTTT. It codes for CASSPNREMRTEAFF.

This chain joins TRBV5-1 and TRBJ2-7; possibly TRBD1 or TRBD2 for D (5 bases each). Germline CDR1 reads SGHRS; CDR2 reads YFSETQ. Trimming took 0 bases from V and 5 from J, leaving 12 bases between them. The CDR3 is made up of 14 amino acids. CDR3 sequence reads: CASSLVQGVNEQYF. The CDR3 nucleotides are TGCGCCAGCAGCTTGGTTCAGGGAGTCAACGAGCAGTACTTC.

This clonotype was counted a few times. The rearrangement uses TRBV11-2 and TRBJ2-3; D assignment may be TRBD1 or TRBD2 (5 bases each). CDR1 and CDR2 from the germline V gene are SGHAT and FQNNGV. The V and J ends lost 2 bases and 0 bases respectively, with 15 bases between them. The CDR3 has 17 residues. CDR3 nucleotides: TGTGCCAGCAGCTTAAATCACGGGACCGCTAGCACAGATACGCAGTATTTT. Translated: CASSLNHGTASTDTQYF.

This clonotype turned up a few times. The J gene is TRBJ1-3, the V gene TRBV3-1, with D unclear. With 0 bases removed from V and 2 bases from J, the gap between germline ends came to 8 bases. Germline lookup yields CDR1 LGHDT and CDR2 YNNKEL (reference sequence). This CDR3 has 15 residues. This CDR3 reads CASSQDLGTGNTIYF. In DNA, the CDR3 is TGTGCCAGCAGCCAAGATCTTGGGACTGGAAACACCATATATTTT.

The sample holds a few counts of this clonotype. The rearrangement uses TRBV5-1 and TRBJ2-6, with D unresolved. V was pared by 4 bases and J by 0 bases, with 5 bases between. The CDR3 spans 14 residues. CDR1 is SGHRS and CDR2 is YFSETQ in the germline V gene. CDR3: CASSGNSGANVLTF. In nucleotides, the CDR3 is TGCGCCAGCAGCGGGAACTCTGGGGCCAACGTCCTGACTTTC.

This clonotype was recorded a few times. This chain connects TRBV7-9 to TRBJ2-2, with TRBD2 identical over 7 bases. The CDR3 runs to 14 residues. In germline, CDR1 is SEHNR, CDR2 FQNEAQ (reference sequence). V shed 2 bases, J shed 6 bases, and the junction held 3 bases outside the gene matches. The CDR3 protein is CASSLTLAAGELFF. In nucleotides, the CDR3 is TGTGCCAGCAGCTTAACCCTAGCGGCCGGGGAGCTGTTTTTT. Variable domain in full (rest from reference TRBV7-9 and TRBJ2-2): DTGVSQNPRHKITKRGQNVTFRCDPISEHNRLYWYRQTLGQGPEFLTYFQNEAQLEKSRLLSDRFSAERPKGSFSTLEIQRTEQGDSAMYLCASSLTLAAGELFFGEGSRLTVL.

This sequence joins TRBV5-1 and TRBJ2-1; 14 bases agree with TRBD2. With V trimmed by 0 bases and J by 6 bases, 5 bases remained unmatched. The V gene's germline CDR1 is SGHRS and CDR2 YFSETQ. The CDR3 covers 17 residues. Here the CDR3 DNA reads TGCGCCAGCAGCTTGGCCCCGGGACTAGCGGGAGTCAATGAGCAGTTCTTC. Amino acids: CASSLAPGLAGVNEQFF.

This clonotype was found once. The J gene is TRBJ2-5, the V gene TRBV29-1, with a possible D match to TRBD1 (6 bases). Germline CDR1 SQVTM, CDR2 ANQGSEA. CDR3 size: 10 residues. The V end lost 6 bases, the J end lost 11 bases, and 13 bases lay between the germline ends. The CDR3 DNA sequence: TGCAGCGTGTCACAGGGATTTCAGTACTTC. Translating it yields CSVSQGFQYF.